This entry lists 32 T cell receptor beta chains sequenced from one sample in a study of Tregs in tolerant kidney transplant recipients. Related graft donors supplied nonmyeloablative bone marrow transplants, and mixed chimerism was transient. The data were produced by immunoSEQ multiplex PCR, yet TCRdb's version contains in-frame clones alone and is incomplete. The sample yields 95,000 or so clones, 80% to 95% seen once. The material sequenced was CD4+ T cells from blood (PBMCs), taken 12 months after the transplant. These receptors were collected from a human patient who received a combined kidney and bone marrow transplant. Some T cells may be provided by the graft donor.

The chain couples TRBV25-1 to TRBJ2-1; possible D gene TRBD1, 5 bases. V lost 5 bases and J 4 bases, leaving 9 bases between the germline ends. Germline V gene data show CDR1 as MGHDK and CDR2 as SYGVNS. The CDR3 has 13 residues. The CDR3 region has the DNA TGTGCCAGCAGTTTGCCAGGGTACAATGAGCAGTTCTTC. This encodes CASSLPGYNEQFF.

J is TRBJ2-3 and V is TRBV5-1; 8 bases are shared with TRBD2. With 3 bases clipped from V and 1 base from J, the junction kept 7 bases outside the gene matches. Germline CDR1 is SGHRS and CDR2 is YFSETQ. CDR3 length equals 16 residues. CDR3 DNA: TGCGCCAGCAGCTATAGGGCGCGGGGGGGCACAGATACGCAGTATTTT. Encoded protein: CASSYRARGGTDTQYF. Complete variable domain (other parts from reference TRBV5-1 and TRBJ2-3): KAGVTQTPRYLIKTRGQQVTLSCSPISGHRSVSWYQQTPGQGLQFLFEYFSETQRNKGNFPGRFSGRQFSNSRSEMNVSTLELGDSALYLCASSYRARGGTDTQYFGPGTRLTVL.

The chain employs TRBV7-2 and TRBJ1-4; tentative D call: TRBD1 (6 bases). The CDR3 runs to 13 residues. Germline V gives CDR1 SGHTA, CDR2 FQGNSA. Deletions cut 5 bases from V and 7 bases from J, with 11 bases between. CDR3 region: CASSQGTREKLFF. CDR3 DNA: TGTGCCAGCAGCCAAGGGACACGTGAAAAACTGTTTTTT. Full variable domain (rest looked up from reference TRBV7-2 and TRBJ1-4): GAGVSQSPSNKVTEKGKDVELRCDPISGHTALYWYRQSLGQGLEFLIYFQGNSAPDKSGLPSDRFSAERTGGSVSTLTIQRTQQEDSAVYLCASSQGTREKLFFGSGTQLSVL.

The CDR3 DNA follows: TGTGCCAGCAGTGACCAGGGTTACGCCTACGAGCAGTACTTC. Translating it yields CASSDQGYAYEQYF. The chain employs TRBV6-1 and TRBJ2-7; a possible D gene is TRBD1 (5 bases). The germline V and J ends were trimmed by 3 bases and 2 bases, with 11 bases remaining between them. This CDR3 spans 14 amino acids. Germline CDR1 and CDR2: MNHNS and SASEGT.

This chain uses TRBV5-1 with TRBJ2-1; D unresolved. Germline values: CDR1 SGHRS, CDR2 YFSETQ. V shed 2 bases and J shed 6 bases, with 12 bases lying between them. The CDR3 covers 14 residues. The CDR3 reads CASSFEPRSNEQFF. The CDR3 DNA reads TGCGCCAGCAGCTTTGAGCCTAGGTCCAATGAGCAGTTCTTC.

The rearrangement uses TRBV28 and TRBJ1-3, with D hard to call. The V end was cut by 5 bases, the J end by 3 bases, with 17 bases between. The CDR3 length is 16 residues. Germline V gene sequence: CDR1 MDHEN, CDR2 SYDVKM. The CDR3 DNA is TGTGCCAGCAGTCCCCGGCCGGGAACGGGTGGAAACACCATATATTTT. Translated, it gives CASSPRPGTGGNTIYF.

The V call is TRBV5-6, the J call TRBJ1-1; a possible D gene is TRBD1 (5 bases). This CDR3 contains 13 residues. Germline CDR1 SGHDT, CDR2 YYEEEE. V was clipped by 5 bases and J by 4 bases, with 12 bases between them. This CDR3 is CASSAGRATEAFF. CDR3 nucleotide sequence: TGTGCCAGCAGTGCAGGGAGGGCCACTGAAGCTTTCTTT.

V gene TRBV18 combines with J gene TRBJ1-3, with 7 bases identical to TRBD1. Germline V gene sequence: CDR1 KGHSH, CDR2 LQKENI. The CDR3 runs 16 residues. V was pared by 3 bases and J by 2 bases, with 7 bases of the junction left unmatched. CDR3 bases: TGTGCCAGCTCACCGGGACAGAGGGTTACTGGAAACACCATATATTTT. Translating gives CASSPGQRVTGNTIYF.

The CDR3 DNA is TGTGCCAGTAGTATTGGACTAGCGGGGGGGCCTTCCATTGAGCAGTTCTTC. Translated, it gives CASSIGLAGGPSIEQFF. V gene TRBV19 combines with J gene TRBJ2-1; 15 positions agree with TRBD2. Germline CDR1 reads LNHDA; CDR2 reads SQIVND (reference sequence). The length of the CDR3 is 17 residues. Trimming at V came to 3 bases and at J to 9 bases, leaving 9 bases not matched to a gene.

This rearrangement joins TRBV18 to TRBJ1-2, with 9 bases that match TRBD1. Per the germline V gene, CDR1 is KGHSH and CDR2 is LQKENI. V trimming: 3 bases; J trimming: 4 bases; junction bases outside the gene matches: 0. The CDR3 has 13 residues. The CDR3 bases are TGTGCCAGCTCACCGGGACAGGGCTATGGCTACACCTTC. It yields the protein CASSPGQGYGYTF.

CDR3 residues: CASSQESLRGPGTTYEQYF. CDR3 in DNA: TGTGCCAGCAGCCAAGAGTCCCTTCGTGGTCCAGGTACAACCTACGAGCAGTACTTC. V and J are TRBV4-2 and TRBJ2-7; D unclear. Germline V gene lookup returns CDR1 LGHNA and CDR2 YNFKEQ. V lost 0 bases and J lost 2, with 23 bases in between. CDR3 length: 19 amino acids.

The chain has TRBV7-8 and TRBJ1-2; TRBD1 matches 7 bases. The length of the CDR3 is 15 residues. V lost 4 bases, J lost 2 bases, and 7 bases stayed unmatched. The germline V gene encodes CDR1 SGHVS and CDR2 FQNEAQ. CDR3 in DNA: TGTGCCAGCAGCTACGGGACAGCCCAGAACTATGGCTACACCTTC. It is translated as CASSYGTAQNYGYTF.

The rearrangement uses TRBV19 and TRBJ1-4, with D possibly TRBD1 on 5 matching bases. The CDR3 sequence is 16 residues long. Germline-derived CDR1 and CDR2 are LNHDA and SQIVND (reference sequence). The V end was cut by 3 bases, the J end by 7 bases, with 18 bases between. The CDR3 loop reads CASSIGGQGRREKLFF. The CDR3 coding sequence is TGTGCCAGTAGTATCGGTGGCCAGGGCAGGCGTGAAAAACTGTTTTTT.

The chain links TRBV10-3 to TRBJ2-7; 8 nucleotides align to TRBD1. Germline V gene sequence: CDR1 ENHRY, CDR2 SYGVKD. CDR3 size: 14 residues. The ends lost 4 bases at V and 2 bases at J; junction bases unmatched: 4. CDR3 residues: CAISGTGPTYEQYF. CDR3 DNA: TGTGCCATCAGTGGGACAGGGCCCACCTACGAGCAGTACTTC.

V is TRBV4-1 and J is TRBJ2-1; TRBD2 aligns across 13 bases. The CDR3 has 16 residues. Losses at the gene ends were 1 base for V and 7 bases for J; bases not matched to a gene: 4. Germline V gene data show CDR1 as MGHRA and CDR2 as YSYEKL. The CDR3 sequence: CASSQGLAGGGNEQFF. The CDR3 DNA reads TGCGCCAGCAGCCAAGGACTAGCGGGAGGTGGGAATGAGCAGTTCTTC.

The V call is TRBV7-2, the J call TRBJ2-3; maybe TRBD2 (5 bases). Germline CDR1 reads SGHTA; CDR2 reads FQGNSA. This CDR3 has 16 amino acids. V was cut by 3 bases and J by 0 bases, with 13 bases left in between. CDR3 nucleotides: TGTGCCAGCAGCTTTTTCGGACGGACTAGCACAGATACGCAGTATTTT. This encodes CASSFFGRTSTDTQYF.

The V and J genes are TRBV7-9 and TRBJ2-3, with D maybe TRBD2 (5 bases). The germline gives CDR1 SEHNR, CDR2 FQNEAQ (reference sequence). The CDR3 is 16 residues long. V was clipped by 1 base and J by 3 bases, with 14 bases between them. CDR3 DNA: TGTGCCAGCAGCTTAGGCCTCATCGAGGGTACAGATACGCAGTATTTT. Translation: CASSLGLIEGTDTQYF. Using reference TRBV7-9 and TRBJ2-3 for the parts outside the CDR3, the full variable domain is DTGVSQNPRHKITKRGQNVTFRCDPISEHNRLYWYRQTLGQGPEFLTYFQNEAQLEKSRLLSDRFSAERPKGSFSTLEIQRTEQGDSAMYLCASSLGLIEGTDTQYFGPGTRLTVL.

CDR3 DNA: TGTGCCATCGCGGGACAGCCCTACGAGCAGTACTTC. It codes for CAIAGQPYEQYF. The rearrangement links TRBV10-3 to TRBJ2-7; the D gene is possibly TRBD1 (7 bases). The CDR3 has 12 amino acids. Trimming stripped 8 bases from V and 2 bases from J, with 10 bases between. CDR1 is ENHRY, CDR2 SYGVKD, per germline.

The genes are TRBV4-2 and TRBJ1-2; TRBD1 aligns across 8 bases. The CDR3 loop spans 14 amino acids. Unmatched junction bases numbered 2, after V lost 0 bases and J lost 5 bases. Germline V lookup: CDR1 LGHNA, CDR2 YNFKEQ. The CDR3 DNA follows: TGTGCCAGCAGCCAAGATGACAGGGGTTATGGCTACACCTTC. Translating gives CASSQDDRGYGYTF.

The gene calls are TRBV11-3 and TRBJ1-6; the D is unclear. The CDR3 loop spans 15 amino acids. The germline CDR1 and CDR2 sequences are SGHNT and YENEEA. Deletions cut 1 base from V and 3 bases from J, with 7 bases between. The CDR3 DNA reads TGTGCCAGCAGCTTAGCCCAGGACTATAATTCACCCCTCCACTTT. The encoded protein is CASSLAQDYNSPLHF.

This clone occurred once. The chain has TRBV5-1 and TRBJ2-1; 8 bases line up with TRBD2. The V segment lost 4 bases and the J segment 6 bases; nucleotides outside the gene matches: 3. Germline V lookup: CDR1 SGHRS, CDR2 YFSETQ. The CDR3 is 13 amino acids. The chain's CDR3 is CASSSRGGNEQFF. CDR3 bases: TGCGCCAGCAGCAGCCGGGGGGGCAATGAGCAGTTCTTC.

This clone was seen only a few times. The rearrangement joins TRBV11-2 to TRBJ1-2; TRBD1 aligns across 9 bases. V lost 8 bases to trimming and J lost 2 bases; unmatched junction nucleotides: 15. The V gene's germline CDR1 is SGHAT and CDR2 FQNNGV. The CDR3 runs to 17 residues. The CDR3, as DNA: TGTGCCAGCTGCGTCGGACAGGGGTACGCCGTCAACTATGGCTACACCTTC. Protein product: CASCVGQGYAVNYGYTF.

Concerning this clone itself: The junction does not match germline at one end; this may be a read error. The chain combines TRBV19 with TRBJ1-2, with D tentatively TRBD1 (5 bases). CDR1 is LNHDA, CDR2 SQIVND, per germline (reference sequence). The CDR3 is 15 amino acids. In nucleotides, the CDR3 is TGTGCCAGTACTATAACCGCAGGGTGGCCGTATGGCTACACCTTC. This translates into CASTITAGWPYGYTF.

Comment on this clone: The limits of the CDR3 on the DNA are not certain, so only TCRdb's listed CDR3 is given. V gene TRBV5-4 combines with J gene TRBJ2-2; TRBD2 reflects the table's D call only, with no check against the DNA. Both ends counted, the CDR3 spans 16 residues. The germline CDR1 and CDR2 sequences are SGHNT and YYREEE (reference sequence). The CDR3 is CASSSSGGSYTGELFF.

The rearrangement uses TRBV5-5 and TRBJ1-1; perhaps TRBD1 as D (6 bases). The V end was cut by 4 bases, the J end by 5 bases, with 18 bases between. CDR1 and CDR2 from the germline V gene are SGHKS and YYEKEE (reference sequence). The CDR3 totals 15 residues. The DNA for the CDR3 is TGTGCCAGCAGCAGGCAACAGGGAATTGGAACTGAAGCTTTCTTT. Translating gives CASSRQQGIGTEAFF. The entire variable domain, with the rest obtained from reference TRBV5-5 and TRBJ1-1, is as follows: DAGVTQSPTHLIKTRGQQVTLRCSPISGHKSVSWYQQVLGQGPQFIFQYYEKEERGRGNFPDRFSARQFPNYSSELNVNALLLGDSALYLCASSRQQGIGTEAFFGQGTRLTVV.

The V call is TRBV19, the J call TRBJ2-7; TRBD2 aligns across 7 bases. V was pared by 3 bases and J by 5 bases, with 13 bases of the junction left unmatched. This CDR3 is built from 16 residues. Germline CDR1 reads LNHDA; CDR2 reads SQIVND (reference sequence). Written as DNA, the CDR3 is TGTGCCAGTAGTATCCCAGGCGGGAGAAGAAGCGACGAGCAGTACTTC. This encodes CASSIPGGRRSDEQYF.

V is TRBV9 and J is TRBJ2-1; a possible D gene is TRBD2 (5 bases). The germline V and J ends were trimmed by 7 bases and 1 base, with 21 bases remaining between them. The germline CDR1 and CDR2 sequences are SGDLS and YYNGEE. The CDR3 has 17 residues. CDR3 DNA sequence: TGTGCCAGCTCTGTAGCTCCTACTAGGGAGTCCTACAATGAGCAGTTCTTC. Translated, it gives CASSVAPTRESYNEQFF.

This clone was recorded once. The chain employs TRBV9 and TRBJ2-6; 7 positions agree with TRBD1. This CDR3 spans 15 amino acids. V lost 2 bases, J lost 4 bases, and 3 bases stayed unmatched. Germline V gene data show CDR1 as SGDLS and CDR2 as YYNGEE. The CDR3 spells CASSVSGGGANVLTF. Here the CDR3 DNA reads TGTGCCAGCAGCGTGTCAGGGGGAGGGGCCAACGTCCTGACTTTC.

In nucleotides, the CDR3 is TGTGCCAGCAGCTTAGCCCCCAGCGGGGGGTCCTACGAGCAGTACTTC. Its protein is CASSLAPSGGSYEQYF. The gene calls are TRBV7-2 and TRBJ2-7; 9 bases line up with TRBD2. CDR3 length equals 16 residues. V shed 0 bases and J 1 base; nucleotides not matched to a gene: 4. CDR1 is SGHTA and CDR2 is FQGNSA in the germline V gene.

V and J are TRBV2 and TRBJ2-1, with a weak D call TRBD1 (5 bases). The V and J ends lost 7 bases and 8 bases respectively, with 18 bases between them. This CDR3 spans 14 amino acids. Germline V gene sequence: CDR1 SNHLY, CDR2 FYNNEI. As DNA, the CDR3 is TGTGCCAGCAATTTTAGACCAGGGTTGTATGAGCAGTTCTTC. It codes for CASNFRPGLYEQFF.

Of note for this clone: One end of the junction does not line up with germline, which may come from a read error. J is TRBJ1-6 and V is TRBV5-5; no reliable D call. CDR1 is SGHKS and CDR2 is YYEKEE in the germline V gene (reference sequence). The CDR3 length is 13 residues. In DNA, the CDR3 is TGTGCCAGCAGCTTGGGAACTAATTCCCCCCTCCACTTT. It codes for CASSLGTNSPLHF.

V usage is TRBV19 and J usage is TRBJ2-2; TRBD2 agrees at 7 bases. Per germline, CDR1 LNHDA and CDR2 SQIVND (reference sequence). The CDR3 runs 17 residues. V was pared by 2 bases and J by 0 bases, with 6 bases of the junction left unmatched. CDR3 coding DNA: TGTGCCAGTAGTATAACGGGACTATACGCGAACACCGGGGAGCTGTTTTTT. Translation gives CASSITGLYANTGELFF.